This TCR beta chain was obtained from a study of post-analysis software for immune sequencing data. At the level of the study: Patients had relapsing-remitting, secondary progressive or progressive-relapsing multiple sclerosis; some lacked subtype.

This clonotype appeared a few times. No antigen is known for it. The CDR3 consists of 16 residues. Germline V gene lookup returns CDR1 DFQATT and CDR2 SNEGSKA (reference sequence). Trimming pared 3 bases from V and 0 bases from J, leaving 17 bases between. Carried by the TCR beta cDNA libraries were unique molecular identifiers. T cells numbering about 0.85 to 10 million yielded around 500,000 cDNA molecules. TCRdb used MiXCR to reprocess the PCR reads, holding one entry per CDR3 protein. The data show fewer than 700,000 distinct CDR3 sequences, roughly two fifths seen once. Study-wide results and limits: About five TRBV segments, including TRBV5-6, TRBV5-1 and TRBV20-1, were more frequent in patients than controls.

The chain has TRBV20-1 and TRBJ1-1; TRBD1 might be the D (5 bases). This clonotype was sampled from a girl aged 10 to 17 with multiple sclerosis. The sample was blood. DNA of the CDR3: TGCAGTGCTAGTAGTGGGGGAGGCAACGTGAACACTGAAGCTTTCTTT. This gives the protein CSASSGGGNVNTEAFF.